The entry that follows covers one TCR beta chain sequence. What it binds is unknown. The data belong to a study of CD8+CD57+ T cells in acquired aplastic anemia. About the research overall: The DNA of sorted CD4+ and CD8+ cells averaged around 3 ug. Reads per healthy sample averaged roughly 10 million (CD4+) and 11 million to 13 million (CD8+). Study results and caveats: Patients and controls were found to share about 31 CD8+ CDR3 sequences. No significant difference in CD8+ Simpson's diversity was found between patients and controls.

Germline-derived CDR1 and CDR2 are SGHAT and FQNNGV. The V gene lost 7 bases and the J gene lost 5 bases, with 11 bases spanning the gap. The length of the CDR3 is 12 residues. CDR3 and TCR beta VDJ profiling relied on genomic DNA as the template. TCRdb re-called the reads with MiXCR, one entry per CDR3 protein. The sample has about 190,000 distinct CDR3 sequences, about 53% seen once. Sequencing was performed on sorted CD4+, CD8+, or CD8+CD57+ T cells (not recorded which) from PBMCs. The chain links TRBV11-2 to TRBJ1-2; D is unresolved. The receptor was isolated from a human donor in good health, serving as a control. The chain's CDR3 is CASNPAGYGYTF. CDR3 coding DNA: TGTGCCAGCAATCCCGCGGGGTATGGCTACACCTTC.